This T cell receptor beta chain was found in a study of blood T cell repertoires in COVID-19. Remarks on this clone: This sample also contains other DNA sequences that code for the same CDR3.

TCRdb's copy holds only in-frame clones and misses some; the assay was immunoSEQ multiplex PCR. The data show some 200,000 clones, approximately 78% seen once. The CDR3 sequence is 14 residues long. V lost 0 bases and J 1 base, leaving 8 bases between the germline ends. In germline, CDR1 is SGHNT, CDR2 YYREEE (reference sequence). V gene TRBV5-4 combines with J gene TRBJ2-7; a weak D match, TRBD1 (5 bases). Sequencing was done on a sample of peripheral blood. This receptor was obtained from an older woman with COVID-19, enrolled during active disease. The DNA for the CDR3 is TGTGCCAGCAGCTTGGGCCAGGGATCCTACGAGCAGTACTTC. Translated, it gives CASSLGQGSYEQYF.